These 8 T cell receptor beta chains came from one sample sequenced in a study of blood T cell repertoires in COVID-19. The assay was immunoSEQ multiplex PCR, and TCRdb's table has in-frame clones only and misses some. The sample has some 450,000 clones; approximately 90% are singletons. The sample consisted of peripheral blood. These TCRs come from a man between 18 and 29 years old with COVID-19, enrolled during active disease.

The genes are TRBV14 and TRBJ2-2, with D maybe TRBD1 (5 bases). The germline CDR1 and CDR2 sequences are SGHDN and FVKESK. CDR3 length: 15 residues. V lost 3 bases to trimming and J lost 4 bases, with 12 bases between them. The CDR3 nucleotides are TGTGCCAGCAGCCAGGGCAGGGTGCGCACCGGGGAGCTGTTTTTT. Translation: CASSQGRVRTGELFF.

The chain joins TRBV7-9 to TRBJ2-7; TRBD1 aligns across 9 bases. With 5 bases clipped from V and 2 bases from J, the junction kept 7 bases outside the gene matches. This CDR3 region has 15 residues. The germline V gene encodes CDR1 SEHNR and CDR2 FQNEAQ (reference sequence). DNA of the CDR3: TGTGCCAGCAGCGCACCGGGACAGGGAACCTACGAGCAGTACTTC. Its translation: CASSAPGQGTYEQYF.

The CDR3 region is CASSLSQGQETQYF. The CDR3 bases are TGTGCCAGCAGTTTATCACAGGGCCAAGAGACCCAGTACTTC. The chain couples TRBV28 to TRBJ2-5; a weak D match, TRBD1 (6 bases). The CDR3 covers 14 residues. CDR1 and CDR2 (germline): MDHEN, SYDVKM. V gave up 1 base and J gave up 1 base, with 7 bases separating them. The variable domain in full, completed from reference TRBV28 and TRBJ2-5, reads DVKVTQSSRYLVKRTGEKVFLECVQDMDHENMFWYRQDPGLGLRLIYFSYDVKMKEKGDIPEGYSVSREKKERFSLILESASTNQTSMYLCASSLSQGQETQYFGPGTRLLVL.

The chain recombines TRBV4-1 with TRBJ1-1; 8 positions match TRBD1. This CDR3 spans 15 amino acids. V was pared by 0 bases and J by 1 base, with 1 base of the junction left unmatched. The V gene's germline CDR1 is MGHRA and CDR2 YSYEKL. CDR3 bases: TGCGCCAGCAGCCAAGAAGGGACAGGGAACACTGAAGCTTTCTTT. It translates to CASSQEGTGNTEAFF.

The chain employs TRBV30 and TRBJ1-1; TRBD1 matches 10 bases. The CDR3 totals 15 residues. Unmatched junction bases numbered 10, after V lost 0 bases and J lost 9 bases. Looked up from germline, CDR1 is GTSNPN and CDR2 is SVGIG (reference sequence). The CDR3 loop is CAWSVLSGGQGKAFF. The CDR3 DNA reads as TGTGCCTGGAGTGTATTAAGTGGGGGACAGGGGAAAGCTTTCTTT.

The V call is TRBV6-5, the J call TRBJ2-2; the D gene is possibly TRBD1 (6 bases). Trimming pared 7 bases from V and 4 bases from J, leaving 13 bases between. Germline V gene data show CDR1 as MNHEY and CDR2 as SVGAGI. The CDR3 has 14 amino acids. Here the CDR3 DNA reads TGTGCCAGCACGGACAGAGCCCCCACCGGGGAGCTGTTTTTT. Its protein product is CASTDRAPTGELFF.

The chain links TRBV6-6 to TRBJ2-1; possible D gene TRBD2, 6 bases. The V end was cut by 0 bases, the J end by 6 bases, with 12 bases between. CDR1 is MNHNY and CDR2 is SVGAGI in the germline V gene (reference sequence). The CDR3 sequence is 15 residues long. The CDR3 DNA reads TGTGCCAGCAGTTACTCCGGGACTCCATCCAATGAGCAGTTCTTC. This gives the protein CASSYSGTPSNEQFF.

The chain is built from TRBV11-2 and TRBJ2-5; 14 bases fit TRBD2. The CDR3 has 16 amino acids. V lost 5 bases and J lost 5; bases outside the gene matches: 7. In germline, CDR1 is SGHAT, CDR2 FQNNGV. The CDR3 here is CASSTGLAGVGETQYF. The DNA of the CDR3 is TGTGCCAGCAGCACGGGACTAGCGGGGGTCGGGGAGACCCAGTACTTC.